The clone carrying this TCR beta chain was observed a handful of times. The antigen is not known. The data were taken from a study of Graves' ophthalmopathy and Graves' hyperthyroidism. Researchers took RNA transcripts and amplified TCR beta CDR3 regions from them. Amplification began with first-round RT-PCR using HTBI primers, then second-round multiplex PCR was performed. TCRdb redid the calling of the multiplex PCR reads with MiXCR, one entry per CDR3 protein. The sample contains almost 750,000 distinct CDR3 sequences, 40% of which appear only once. The study, taken as a whole, reports: The study's model predicted ophthalmopathy progression at roughly 64% sensitivity and 72% to 85% specificity. Most expanded clonotypes in thyroid above 0.001 frequency also showed up in blood.

Germline-derived CDR1 and CDR2 are MNHEY and SMNVEV (reference sequence). There are 14 residues in the CDR3. Trimming pared 5 bases from V and 5 bases from J, leaving 15 bases between. Thyroid ultrasound, orbital computed tomography, TRAb, serum thyroxine and clinical symptoms formed the basis of diagnosis. PBMCs had their origin in fresh peripheral blood (about 10 ml). This receptor was obtained from an adult man with Graves' ophthalmopathy. V gene TRBV27 combines with J gene TRBJ2-5; D is possibly TRBD2 (6 bases). The sequencing sample was made of peripheral blood. The CDR3 coding sequence is TGTGCCAGCAGTCAACAGACTAGTCGGGAGACCCAGTACTTC. It encodes CASSQQTSRETQYF.